A selection of T cell receptor beta chains follows, all from one sample in a study of naive CD8 T cells in extremely preterm neonates. Produced via immunoSEQ multiplex PCR; TCRdb's table is partial and in-frame only. The data hold over 6,000 clones, with approximately 98% observed a single time. The sample consisted of naive CD8+ T cells from blood. The receptors were gathered from a human donor in good health. Both conserved end residues are part of each CDR3. A D gene is named only where the DNA matches it firmly.

j_gene | d_gene | v_gene | CDR3aa | CDR3nt
TRBJ1-2 | - | TRBV28 | CASSSPYSPISYGYTF | TGTGCCAGCAGTTCCCCCTACAGCCCGATTAGCTATGGCTACACCTTC
TRBJ2-1 | - | TRBV6-1 | CASSDGPGVEQFF | TGTGCCAGCAGTGACGGTCCGGGGGTTGAGCAGTTCTTC
TRBJ2-7 | TRBD2 | TRBV6-6 | CASTTFPAGEAEQYF | TGTGCCAGCACCACCTTCCCCGCGGGAGAGGCCGAGCAGTACTTC
TRBJ2-2 | TRBD2 | TRBV13 | CASSWTSGRVGDTGELFF | TGTGCCAGCAGCTGGACTAGCGGGAGAGTTGGAGACACCGGGGAGCTGTTTTTT
TRBJ1-1 | TRBD1 | TRBV7-9 | CASSLDRVNTEAFF | TGTGCCAGCAGCCTAGACAGGGTGAACACTGAAGCTTTCTTT
TRBJ2-7 | TRBD2 | TRBV5-6 | CASSLGLAGPQEQYF | TGTGCCAGCAGCTTGGGACTAGCGGGACCCCAGGAGCAGTACTTC
TRBJ2-7 | - | TRBV30 | CAWSPRDEQYF | TGTGCCTGGAGCCCCAGGGACGAGCAGTACTTC
TRBJ1-2 | TRBD1 | TRBV7-2 | CASSFRTGYGYTF | TGTGCCAGCAGCTTCCGGACAGGGTATGGCTACACCTTC
TRBJ2-1 | - | TRBV19 | CASSIALRLNEQFF | TGTGCCAGTAGTATAGCCCTCCGTCTTAATGAGCAGTTCTTC
TRBJ2-2 | - | TRBV30 | CAWTGGGRPTGELFF | TGTGCCTGGACGGGGGGCGGGCGACCCACCGGGGAGCTGTTTTTT
TRBJ2-7 | TRBD2 | TRBV5-1 | CASSFYSGASYEQYF | TGCGCCAGCAGCTTTTATAGCGGGGCGTCCTACGAGCAGTACTTC
TRBJ1-1 | - | TRBV10-3 | CAISEVGGDTEAFF | TGTGCCATCAGTGAGGTGGGGGGGGACACTGAAGCTTTCTTT
TRBJ2-1 | - | TRBV13 | CASSLGLGSSYNEQFF | TGTGCCAGCAGCTTAGGCCTGGGGAGCTCCTACAATGAGCAGTTCTTC
TRBJ1-3 | - | TRBV6-1 | CASSEAQGSGNTIYF | TGTGCCAGCAGTGAAGCCCAGGGCTCTGGAAACACCATATATTTT
TRBJ2-2 | - | TRBV5-4 | CASSFLTGGGPGELFF | TGTGCCAGCAGCTTTCTGACCGGCGGGGGCCCCGGGGAGCTGTTTTTT
TRBJ1-1 | - | TRBV5-1 | CASSFGGAGTEAFF | TGCGCCAGCAGCTTTGGAGGGGCTGGCACTGAAGCTTTCTTT